These 25 T cell receptor beta chains share one sample of origin, sequenced in a study of blood T cell repertoires in COVID-19. The repertoire was sequenced with immunoSEQ multiplex PCR; TCRdb's copy has only in-frame clones and lacks some. The data hold some 250,000 clones, with less than 85% observed a single time. The sequenced sample consisted of peripheral blood. The origin of the receptors is a woman aged 18-35 years with acute or convalescent COVID-19.

V gene TRBV12-5 combines with J gene TRBJ1-2, with 8 bases fitting TRBD1. Germline V lookup: CDR1 LGHNT, CDR2 FRNRAP. The CDR3 extends over 13 amino acids. Germline trimming cut 5 bases from V and 8 bases from J; bases unmatched to any gene: 7. The DNA for the CDR3 is TGTGCTAGTGGTAAGACAGGGGCTGGAGGCTACACCTTC. Translated: CASGKTGAGGYTF.

This chain links TRBV5-6 with TRBJ1-4; 11 bases are shared with TRBD1. Trimming removed 4 bases from V and 7 bases from J; junction bases left unmatched: 9. The CDR3 is 16 residues long. Per the germline V gene, CDR1 is SGHDT and CDR2 is YYEEEE. CDR3: CASSRDRGGSGEKLFF. In nucleotides, the CDR3 is TGTGCCAGCAGCCGGGACAGGGGGGGGAGTGGTGAAAAACTGTTTTTT.

The rearrangement joins TRBV6-5 to TRBJ2-7; tentative D call: TRBD1 (6 bases). Germline loops: CDR1 MNHEY, CDR2 SVGAGI. There are 15 residues in the CDR3. Trimming removed 0 bases at V and 6 bases at J, with 15 bases between. This CDR3 reads CASSYSIQGFGEQYF. The CDR3 DNA reads as TGTGCCAGCAGTTACTCGATACAGGGTTTTGGCGAGCAGTACTTC.

V usage is TRBV5-1 and J usage is TRBJ2-3, with TRBD1 matching 7 bases. The germline gives CDR1 SGHRS, CDR2 YFSETQ. This CDR3 has 14 amino acids. Trimming removed 5 bases from V and 4 bases from J; junction bases left unmatched: 7. The CDR3 is CASRLQGISDTQYF. In DNA, the CDR3 is TGCGCCAGCAGGTTACAGGGGATTTCAGATACGCAGTATTTT.

The chain recombines TRBV6-2 or TRBV6-3 with TRBJ2-7; the match to TRBD2 covers 13 bases. There are 16 residues in the CDR3. After removal of 6 bases from V and 3 bases from J, the junction contained 8 bases not matched to a gene. Germline V gives CDR1 MNHEY, CDR2 SVGEGT. The CDR3: CASSRLGTSGVYEQYF. CDR3 DNA sequence: TGTGCCAGCAGCCGCCTTGGGACTAGCGGGGTCTACGAGCAGTACTTC.

This rearrangement joins TRBV5-6 to TRBJ2-4; 12 bases match TRBD2. After removal of 0 bases from V and 8 bases from J, the junction contained 12 bases not matched to a gene. Germline CDR1 and CDR2: SGHDT and YYEEEE. The CDR3 is 18 residues long. This CDR3 is CASSLAGLAGGLRDIQYF. CDR3 bases: TGTGCCAGCAGCTTGGCCGGGCTAGCGGGAGGGCTGCGAGACATTCAGTACTTC.

With respect to this clone: Mismatch with germline at one junction end may stem from a read error. CDR3 DNA: TGTGCTAGCAGTTATCGGACTAGCGGGCCATACAATGAGCAGTTCTTC. It yields the protein CASSYRTSGPYNEQFF. The chain combines TRBV7-7 with TRBJ2-1, with TRBD2 matching 11 bases. Germline V gene data show CDR1 as SSHAT and CDR2 as FNYEAQ (reference sequence). The CDR3 extends over 16 amino acids.

The count of this clone is one. The chain joins TRBV19 to TRBJ1-2, with 7 bases fitting TRBD1. Unmatched junction bases numbered 12, after V lost 7 bases and J lost 4 bases. The V gene's germline CDR1 is LNHDA and CDR2 SQIVND (reference sequence). The CDR3 has 15 residues. The CDR3 spells CASNPTGAYPYGYTF. CDR3 nucleotides: TGTGCCAGTAACCCAACAGGGGCGTATCCCTATGGCTACACCTTC.

This clone was recorded a few times. The sample holds other DNA sequences that translate to the same CDR3. The V gene is TRBV7-9, the J gene TRBJ1-5; 8 nucleotides match TRBD1. With V trimmed by 5 bases and J by 7 bases, 7 bases remained unmatched. Germline values: CDR1 SEHNR, CDR2 FQNEAQ (reference sequence). The CDR3 runs to 14 residues. The CDR3 here is CASSLGQGGQPQHF. The CDR3, as DNA: TGTGCCAGCAGCCTTGGACAGGGAGGACAGCCCCAGCATTTT.

V usage is TRBV5-1 and J usage is TRBJ1-3; 9 bases fit TRBD1. The CDR3 spans 15 residues. V shed 4 bases and J 4 bases; nucleotides not matched to a gene: 6. The germline CDR1 and CDR2 sequences are SGHRS and YFSETQ. CDR3 bases: TGCGCCAGCAGCCTACAGGGGGCGACAGGAAACACCATATATTTT. Its translation: CASSLQGATGNTIYF.

The rearrangement links TRBV30 to TRBJ1-5; tentative D call: TRBD1 (5 bases). Per the germline V gene, CDR1 is GTSNPN and CDR2 is SVGIG (reference sequence). The CDR3 is made up of 12 amino acids. The V end lost 4 bases, the J end lost 2 bases, and 6 bases lay between the germline ends. The DNA for the CDR3 is TGTGCCTGGAAACAGGGCAATCAGCCCCAGCATTTT. Its protein is CAWKQGNQPQHF.

The chain couples TRBV2 to TRBJ2-1; 13 bases are a match to TRBD2. This CDR3 is built from 15 residues. Germline assignment: CDR1 SNHLY and CDR2 FYNNEI. Trimming took 7 bases from V and 10 from J; bases not matched to a gene: 10. The CDR3, as DNA: TGTGCCAGCACCGCATCCGGGACTAGCGGGATAGAGCAGTTCTTC. Amino acids: CASTASGTSGIEQFF.

In this sample, this clone turned up once. The V call is TRBV2, the J call TRBJ2-1, with 12 bases identical to TRBD1. J lost 5 bases, V lost 10 bases, and 9 bases had no gene match. Germline values: CDR1 SNHLY, CDR2 FYNNEI. The CDR3 contains 15 residues. CDR3 protein: CANHGGTGGNNEQFF. CDR3 DNA: TGTGCCAACCACGGCGGGACAGGGGGCAACAATGAGCAGTTCTTC. The full variable domain, its missing parts supplied by reference TRBV2 and TRBJ2-1, is EPEVTQTPSHQVTQMGQEVILRCVPISNHLYFYWYRQILGQKVEFLVSFYNNEISEKSEIFDDQFSVERPDGSNFTLKIRSTKLEDSAMYFCANHGGTGGNNEQFFGPGTRLTVL.

The chain employs TRBV15 and TRBJ2-6, with 14 bases that match TRBD2. CDR3 length: 19 residues. CDR1 and CDR2 (germline): LNHNV, YYDKDF (reference sequence). After removal of 4 bases from V and 2 bases from J, the junction contained 7 bases not matched to a gene. The CDR3 DNA is TGTGCCACCAGCAAGGGACTAGCGGGAGAGGGGGCTGGGGCCAACGTCCTGACTTTC. Amino acid sequence: CATSKGLAGEGAGANVLTF.

The CDR3 region has the DNA TGCGCCAGCAGCCAAGATGCGGGACAGGGGTCGGATGGCTACACCTTC. Translation: CASSQDAGQGSDGYTF. The V and J genes are TRBV4-3 and TRBJ1-2; 10 positions match TRBD1. With 0 bases clipped from V and 6 bases from J, the junction kept 7 bases outside the gene matches. The CDR3 loop spans 16 amino acids. Germline CDR1 and CDR2: LGHNA and YSLEER.

The chain couples TRBV7-2 to TRBJ2-2, with a possible D match to TRBD1 (5 bases). Trimming took off 3 bases at V and 6 bases at J, with 20 bases between the two ends. The CDR3 runs to 17 residues. Germline CDR1 and CDR2: SGHTA and FQGNSA. CDR3 nucleotides: TGTGCCAGCAGCTTGACTGATTTCAGGGTAAAGTCCGGGGAGCTGTTTTTT. Residues: CASSLTDFRVKSGELFF.

The rearrangement joins TRBV7-2 to TRBJ1-3, with TRBD1 identical over 12 bases. This CDR3 contains 16 residues. Germline-derived CDR1 and CDR2 are SGHTA and FQGNSA. The V segment lost 4 bases and the J segment 5 bases; nucleotides outside the gene matches: 6. CDR3 residues: CASSSRDRGRRNTIYF. The CDR3 DNA reads TGTGCCAGCAGCTCCCGGGACAGGGGGCGTCGAAACACCATATATTTT.

The chain combines TRBV16 with TRBJ1-3; 12 nucleotides align to TRBD1. The germline V gene has CDR1 KGHSY and CDR2 FQNENV. V lost 4 bases to trimming and J lost 0 bases; unmatched junction nucleotides: 10. The CDR3 runs to 19 residues. CDR3 DNA: TGTGCCAGCAGCCGATTATACTCGGGACAGGGGGCCTCTGGAAACACCATATATTTT. As protein: CASSRLYSGQGASGNTIYF.

The J gene is TRBJ1-1, the V gene TRBV7-8; D gene uncertain. In germline, CDR1 is SGHVS, CDR2 FQNEAQ. With 4 bases removed from V and 0 bases from J, the gap between germline ends came to 9 bases. The CDR3 extends over 14 amino acids. CDR3 DNA sequence: TGTGCCAGCAGCTCGAGCCTCTTGAACACTGAAGCTTTCTTT. This sequence encodes CASSSSLLNTEAFF.

V usage is TRBV2 and J usage is TRBJ2-7; D gene ambiguous. Deletions cut 6 bases from V and 3 bases from J, with 3 bases between. Germline V gene lookup returns CDR1 SNHLY and CDR2 FYNNEI. The CDR3 is made up of 10 amino acids. The CDR3 region has the DNA TGTGCCAGCAGGAGCTACGAGCAGTACTTC. Translating it yields CASRSYEQYF.

The V and J genes are TRBV25-1 and TRBJ2-3; D possibly corresponds to TRBD2 (5 bases). Trimming removed 6 bases at V and 6 bases at J, with 7 bases between. CDR1 is MGHDK and CDR2 is SYGVNS in the germline V gene. The CDR3 is made up of 11 amino acids. The chain's CDR3 is CASSLADTQYF. The CDR3 DNA reads as TGTGCCAGCAGCTTAGCGGATACGCAGTATTTT.

This clone came up once. The chain uses TRBV6-2 or TRBV6-3 and TRBJ2-7; 7 bases are a match to TRBD2. Looked up from germline, CDR1 is MNHEY and CDR2 is SVGEGT. V was clipped by 5 bases and J by 5 bases; unmatched bases: 15. The CDR3 length is 16 residues. CDR3 in DNA: TGTGCCAGCAGTCCCCTGGTGGCGGGAGCTCTTCACGAGCAGTACTTC. This gives the protein CASSPLVAGALHEQYF.

V is TRBV10-1 and J is TRBJ1-4; no firm D call. The CDR3 has 13 amino acids. Germline loops: CDR1 WNHNN, CDR2 SYGVQD (reference sequence). V lost 8 bases to trimming and J lost 7 bases, with 14 bases between them. DNA for the CDR3: TGCGCCAGCGGACGGGGATTTGGTGAAAAACTGTTTTTT. This encodes CASGRGFGEKLFF.

The chain links TRBV23-1 to TRBJ2-1; D perhaps matches TRBD2 (6 bases). TRBV23-1 is labeled an ORF, and its function is uncertain. V lost 3 bases and J 0 bases, leaving 12 bases between the germline ends. This CDR3 comprises 16 residues. In nucleotides, the CDR3 is TGCGCCAGCAGTCACTACGGGAGTCCCTCCTACAATGAGCAGTTCTTC. This encodes CASSHYGSPSYNEQFF.

This clone has only a few counts. The genes are TRBV6-2 or TRBV6-3 and TRBJ2-7; 9 bases map to TRBD1. Germline V gene sequence: CDR1 MNHEY, CDR2 SVGEGT. This CDR3 contains 14 residues. V was pared by 6 bases and J by 4 bases, with 7 bases of the junction left unmatched. The CDR3 DNA is TGTGCCAGCAGCGGGACAGGGCGCGGATACGAGCAGTACTTC. Protein sequence: CASSGTGRGYEQYF.